This T cell receptor (beta chain) was sequenced during a study of blood T cell repertoires in COVID-19. Study-level information: T cells, B-cell-depleted T cells, or PBMCs provided the cDNA or gDNA that served as material.

Libraries were prepared by immunoSEQ multiplex PCR; TCRdb keeps only in-frame clonotypes and omits some of them. The table has around 140,000 clones, around nine tenths seen once. Germline loops: CDR1 MNHEY, CDR2 SVGAGI. CDR3 size: 15 residues. The V end was cut by 7 bases, the J end by 3 bases, with 19 bases between. The sequenced sample consisted of peripheral blood. J is TRBJ2-7 and V is TRBV6-5, with D possibly matching TRBD1 (6 bases). The origin of this receptor is a woman in her fifties or sixties with acute or convalescent COVID-19. The CDR3, as DNA: TGTGCCAGCACCACCTCCGGGACATTACGCTACGAGCAGTACTTC. This gives the protein CASTTSGTLRYEQYF.